The 20 T cell receptor beta chains reported below all come from one sample, sequenced in a study of cytomegalovirus exposure and HLA in healthy donors. Clones were sequenced by immunoSEQ multiplex PCR, and TCRdb holds only the in-frame ones, with some missing. Among fewer than 150,000 clones listed, approximately 80% were seen once. Sequencing input: PBMCs. The receptors were gathered from a man between 25 and 39 years old in good health and CMV-seropositive.

This clone was detected only a few times. This chain uses TRBV19 with TRBJ1-2; D is ambiguous. This CDR3 has 11 amino acids. Germline values: CDR1 LNHDA, CDR2 SQIVND (reference sequence). V lost 3 bases and J 8 bases, leaving 7 bases between the germline ends. This chain's CDR3 is CASSMSGGYTF. As DNA, the CDR3 is TGTGCCAGTAGTATGTCCGGGGGCTACACCTTC.

The V gene is TRBV2, the J gene TRBJ1-2, with a possible D match to TRBD1 (6 bases). This CDR3 contains 13 residues. Trimming removed 2 bases from V and 2 bases from J, with 6 bases in between. CDR1 is SNHLY, CDR2 FYNNEI, per germline. CDR3 in amino acids: CASSEQGNYGYTF. CDR3 nucleotide sequence: TGTGCCAGCAGTGAACAGGGGAACTATGGCTACACCTTC.

The chain carries TRBV10-1 and TRBJ2-1; tentative D call: TRBD1 (5 bases). The CDR3 covers 16 residues. Germline V lookup: CDR1 WNHNN, CDR2 SYGVQD (reference sequence). V gave up 0 bases and J gave up 6 bases, with 15 bases separating them. The CDR3 DNA sequence: TGCGCCAGCAGTGAGTCCACCGGTGGGGCGGCCAATGAGCAGTTCTTC. Its protein product is CASSESTGGAANEQFF.

This sequence joins TRBV2 and TRBJ1-1; a possible D gene is TRBD1 (6 bases). V was shortened by 6 bases and J by 7 bases, with 12 bases between the two germline ends. Germline loops: CDR1 SNHLY, CDR2 FYNNEI. CDR3 length equals 12 residues. The chain's CDR3 is CASRTDSIEAFF. The CDR3 DNA reads as TGTGCCAGCAGAACGGACAGTATTGAAGCTTTCTTT.

This chain links TRBV5-4 with TRBJ2-7, with TRBD2 identical over 7 bases. Germline CDR1 SGHNT, CDR2 YYREEE (reference sequence). The trim removed 4 bases at V and 3 bases at J, leaving 10 bases unmatched. CDR3 length: 15 amino acids. CDR3 in amino acids: CASSPGGGADYEQYF. Written as DNA, the CDR3 is TGTGCCAGCAGCCCTGGGGGGGGTGCGGACTACGAGCAGTACTTC.

The V gene is TRBV2, the J gene TRBJ2-2, with D tentatively TRBD1 (6 bases). The CDR3 is 13 residues long. Deletions cut 7 bases from V and 5 bases from J, with 11 bases between. CDR1 is SNHLY, CDR2 FYNNEI, per germline. CDR3 DNA: TGTGCCAGCACCAAACAGGGTACCGGGGAGCTGTTTTTT. As protein: CASTKQGTGELFF.

The rearrangement links TRBV6-6 to TRBJ2-7; D is possibly TRBD1 (6 bases). V was trimmed by 2 bases and J by 6 bases, leaving 14 bases between them. Germline lookup yields CDR1 MNHNY and CDR2 SVGAGI (reference sequence). The CDR3 extends over 14 amino acids. CDR3 bases: TGTGCCAGCAGTTACGCTGGGGAAGGGGGCGAGCAGTACTTC. Translated, it gives CASSYAGEGGEQYF.

The gene calls are TRBV4-1 and TRBJ1-1; D is possibly TRBD1 (6 bases). V dropped 3 bases and J dropped 0 bases, with 14 bases sitting between them. Germline V gene sequence: CDR1 MGHRA, CDR2 YSYEKL. The length of the CDR3 is 16 residues. The CDR3 DNA sequence: TGCGCCAGCAGCCATCCGACAGGACTTATGAACACTGAAGCTTTCTTT. Its protein product is CASSHPTGLMNTEAFF.

This clone was seen more than once but under ten times. The V call is TRBV7-7, the J call TRBJ2-5; TRBD2 matches at 13 bases. The CDR3 consists of 15 residues. V was pared by 5 bases and J by 4 bases, with 4 bases of the junction left unmatched. Per the germline V gene, CDR1 is SSHAT and CDR2 is FNYEAQ (reference sequence). In DNA, the CDR3 is TGTGCCAGCAGCAGGACTAGCGGGAGTGTAGAGACCCAGTACTTC. This sequence encodes CASSRTSGSVETQYF.

This chain links TRBV4-2 with TRBJ1-2; TRBD1 aligns across 7 bases. Germline V CDR1 and CDR2: LGHNA, YNFKEQ. Unmatched junction bases numbered 12, after V lost 4 bases and J lost 4 bases. The CDR3 is made up of 16 amino acids. The CDR3 DNA reads as TGTGCCAGCAGCCGAGAACAGGGGACCTCTGGCTATGGCTACACCTTC. Translation gives CASSREQGTSGYGYTF.

The chain carries TRBV15 and TRBJ1-5; perhaps TRBD1 as D (6 bases). The V gene lost 3 bases and the J gene lost 1 base, with 16 bases spanning the gap. Germline CDR1 is LNHNV and CDR2 is YYDKDF (reference sequence). CDR3 length: 17 residues. The CDR3: CATSRRQAAISNQPQHF. The DNA for the CDR3 is TGTGCCACCAGCAGGCGACAGGCCGCTATAAGCAATCAGCCCCAGCATTTT.

This chain joins TRBV6-1 and TRBJ2-2; 12 bases are a match to TRBD2. The CDR3 has 17 residues. Germline CDR1 reads MNHNS; CDR2 reads SASEGT. The ends lost 3 bases at V and 6 bases at J; junction bases unmatched: 8. In DNA form, the CDR3 reads TGTGCCAGCAGTGATTTGCTAGCGGGAGGGCCCGCCGGGGAGCTGTTTTTT. The encoded protein is CASSDLLAGGPAGELFF.

The rearrangement joins TRBV9 to TRBJ1-2, with D possibly TRBD1 on 6 matching bases. V was clipped by 4 bases and J by 5 bases, with 18 bases between them. CDR1 is SGDLS and CDR2 is YYNGEE in the germline V gene. This CDR3 comprises 15 residues. The DNA for the CDR3 is TGTGCCAGCAGCCCTGGGCGGGGGGCGGGGTATGGCTACACCTTC. Its protein is CASSPGRGAGYGYTF.

This clone was counted once. The chain recombines TRBV7-9 with TRBJ2-3; tentative D call: TRBD2 (5 bases). V gave up 3 bases and J gave up 2 bases, with 18 bases separating them. This CDR3 is built from 17 residues. Germline V gives CDR1 SEHNR, CDR2 FQNEAQ (reference sequence). CDR3 bases: TGTGCCAGCAGCTTGCTCCCCCCGAGGGAGAACACAGATACGCAGTATTTT. It is translated as CASSLLPPRENTDTQYF.

This rearrangement joins TRBV5-6 to TRBJ2-3; D is unresolved. The germline gives CDR1 SGHDT, CDR2 YYEEEE. The CDR3 runs to 16 residues. Trimming stripped 0 bases from V and 2 bases from J, with 13 bases between. CDR3 in amino acids: CASSLALRAPTDTQYF. In nucleotides, the CDR3 is TGTGCCAGCAGCTTGGCCCTCAGAGCGCCCACAGATACGCAGTATTTT.

J is TRBJ1-2 and V is TRBV27, with TRBD1 matching over 7 bases. The CDR3 is made up of 17 amino acids. CDR1 is MNHEY and CDR2 is SMNVEV in the germline V gene (reference sequence). V trimming: 8 bases; J trimming: 1 base; junction bases outside the gene matches: 16. The CDR3 sequence is CASGPRGTASFNYGYTF. The CDR3 region has the DNA TGTGCCAGCGGCCCAAGGGGGACAGCTTCTTTTAACTATGGCTACACCTTC.

This clone has a single count. In nucleotides, the CDR3 is TGTGCCAGCAGCCTAACGACAGGGCCAAACTATGGCTACACCTTC. It yields the protein CASSLTTGPNYGYTF. The rearrangement joins TRBV5-6 to TRBJ1-2; 7 bases are a match to TRBD1. The germline V gene encodes CDR1 SGHDT and CDR2 YYEEEE. The CDR3 runs to 15 residues. Trimming cost V 4 bases and J 2 bases; bases outside gene matches: 8.

V gene TRBV6-4 combines with J gene TRBJ1-1; TRBD1 aligns across 8 bases. The length of the CDR3 is 13 residues. The V gene end was trimmed by 5 bases and the J gene end by 5 bases; junction bases not matched to a gene: 4. Germline values: CDR1 MRHNA, CDR2 SNTAGT. The CDR3 coding sequence is TGTGCCAGCAGTATACAGGGGGGAACTGAAGCTTTCTTT. This translates into CASSIQGGTEAFF.

This chain uses TRBV5-4 with TRBJ1-2; D call uncertain. This CDR3 has 14 amino acids. V was clipped by 1 base and J by 5 bases, with 12 bases between them. Per the germline V gene, CDR1 is SGHNT and CDR2 is YYREEE (reference sequence). Here the CDR3 reads CASSLKFREYGYTF. CDR3 DNA: TGTGCCAGCAGCTTGAAATTCCGGGAGTATGGCTACACCTTC.

The chain joins TRBV7-2 to TRBJ1-1; D unresolved. With 3 bases removed from V and 1 base from J, the gap between germline ends came to 12 bases. The CDR3 has 15 residues. CDR1 and CDR2 from the germline V gene are SGHTA and FQGNSA. The DNA of the CDR3 is TGTGCCAGCAGCTTTTCCCAGGCGGGGAACACTGAAGCTTTCTTT. Translation: CASSFSQAGNTEAFF.